What follows is one T cell receptor beta chain and its context. Its target is not known. V dropped 5 bases and J dropped 2 bases, with 18 bases sitting between them. CDR1 and CDR2 (germline): SEHNR, FQNEAQ (reference sequence). CDR3 length: 17 amino acids. This sample is part of a study of cytomegalovirus exposure and HLA in healthy donors. Overall study: A prior study identified approximately 110 million unique TCR beta sequences from 150 million to 200 million T cells.

Findings and caveats of the study: Later analysis identified 16,000 or so TCR beta sequences associated with HLA alleles, using a false discovery rate threshold of 0.05.

In the PCR, 60 Vbeta and 13 Jbeta primers were used. Sequencing was performed with immunoSEQ multiplex PCR; in TCRdb, only in-frame clones are kept and a portion is missing. The repertoire holds around 150,000 clones, about 80% seen once, with approximately 15% in the top ten. V gene TRBV7-9 combines with J gene TRBJ2-2; D may be TRBD1 (7 bases). Sequencing input: PBMCs. The sequence derives from a woman between 35 and 50 years old in good health and CMV-seronegative. CDR3 nucleotide sequence: TGTGCCAGCAGCCCCGCGGGGACAGACACAAACACCGGGGAGCTGTTTTTT. The encoded protein is CASSPAGTDTNTGELFF. The variable domain in full, with the rest retrieved from reference TRBV7-9 and TRBJ2-2, is DTGVSQNPRHKITKRGQNVTFRCDPISEHNRLYWYRQTLGQGPEFLTYFQNEAQLEKSRLLSDRFSAERPKGSFSTLEIQRTEQGDSAMYLCASSPAGTDTNTGELFFGEGSRLTVL.